Following are 18 T cell receptor beta chains from one sample sequenced in a study of shared clonotypes between healthy human individuals. The data were produced by immunoSEQ multiplex PCR, yet TCRdb's version contains in-frame clones alone and is incomplete. Of about 2 million clones in the sample, 85% to 95% were seen once. The sample was naive CD4+ T cells sorted from blood. The subset here: CD45RA+ positively selected. Receptors were obtained from a young man in good health.

This clone was observed once. The rearrangement joins TRBV6-5 to TRBJ1-1, with TRBD1 matching 7 bases. The germline gives CDR1 MNHEY, CDR2 SVGAGI. With 2 bases clipped from V and 6 bases from J, the junction kept 9 bases outside the gene matches. CDR3 length equals 15 residues. CDR3 nucleotides: TGTGCCAGCAGTTACGATAACTCCGGGACAGCTGAAGCTTTCTTT. Translating it yields CASSYDNSGTAEAFF.

This chain links TRBV19 with TRBJ1-6; D is unclear. The V end was cut by 8 bases, the J end by 6 bases, with 8 bases between. The germline CDR1 and CDR2 sequences are LNHDA and SQIVND (reference sequence). The CDR3 consists of 12 residues. This CDR3 reads CASGEVNSPLHF. The CDR3 nucleotides are TGTGCCAGTGGCGAGGTTAATTCACCCCTCCACTTT.

The chain has TRBV6-1 and TRBJ2-7; 7 nucleotides match TRBD1. CDR3 length: 13 amino acids. Germline V gene sequence: CDR1 MNHNS, CDR2 SASEGT. J was trimmed by 6 bases and V by 7 bases; bases with no gene match: 9. The CDR3 DNA sequence: TGTGCCAGCATCCTGAACGCAGGGGGCGAGCAGTACTTC. Protein: CASILNAGGEQYF.

This clone was seen a single time. The rearrangement uses TRBV6-5 and TRBJ1-6, with TRBD1 identical over 8 bases. Germline V lookup: CDR1 MNHEY, CDR2 SVGAGI. CDR3 size: 14 residues. The J segment lost 7 bases and the V segment lost 11 bases, leaving 10 bases of the junction unmatched. Here the CDR3 DNA reads TGTGCCTCCCGACTGACAGGGGACAATTCACCCCTCCACTTT. Protein product: CASRLTGDNSPLHF.

Remarks on this clone: This same CDR3 is encoded by further DNA sequences in the sample. The gene calls are TRBV6-5 and TRBJ1-5, with 8 positions matching TRBD1. V shed 6 bases and J 4 bases; nucleotides not matched to a gene: 5. The CDR3 has 14 residues. CDR1 and CDR2 from the germline V gene are MNHEY and SVGAGI. The CDR3 sequence: CASRPDRGNQPQHF. CDR3 nucleotide sequence: TGTGCCAGCAGGCCCGACAGGGGAAATCAGCCCCAGCATTTT.

The J gene is TRBJ1-5, the V gene TRBV5-4; TRBD1 aligns across 7 bases. The CDR3 is made up of 18 amino acids. Per the germline V gene, CDR1 is SGHNT and CDR2 is YYREEE (reference sequence). V lost 6 bases and J lost 5; bases outside the gene matches: 20. The CDR3, as DNA: TGTGCCAGCACCTCACAGAAGGGGGCCAGAGAGTTGGATCAGCCCCAGCATTTT. Its translation is CASTSQKGARELDQPQHF.

The CDR3 nucleotides are TGCGCCAGCAGCTTGGTAACCGGGACTCCCCCCTACGAGCAGTACTTC. Encoded protein: CASSLVTGTPPYEQYF. V and J are TRBV5-1 and TRBJ2-7; tentative D call: TRBD2 (6 bases). Deletions cut 0 bases from V and 2 bases from J, with 15 bases between. The CDR3 is 16 residues long. The V gene's germline CDR1 is SGHRS and CDR2 YFSETQ. Full variable domain (remainder filled in from reference TRBV5-1 and TRBJ2-7): KAGVTQTPRYLIKTRGQQVTLSCSPISGHRSVSWYQQTPGQGLQFLFEYFSETQRNKGNFPGRFSGRQFSNSRSEMNVSTLELGDSALYLCASSLVTGTPPYEQYFGPGTRLTVT.

The V call is TRBV15, the J call TRBJ1-6; D unclear. The CDR3 totals 14 residues. The V end was cut by 0 bases, the J end by 10 bases, with 10 bases between. Germline lookup yields CDR1 LNHNV and CDR2 YYDKDF (reference sequence). The CDR3 sequence: CATSREVSRSPLHF. The CDR3 region has the DNA TGTGCCACCAGCAGAGAAGTTTCCAGGTCACCCCTCCACTTT.

Only one count was recorded for this clone. This chain connects TRBV11-3 to TRBJ1-1, with D hard to call. The germline V gene encodes CDR1 SGHNT and CDR2 YENEEA. Trimming removed 6 bases from V and 0 bases from J, with 8 bases in between. The CDR3 extends over 13 amino acids. The CDR3 is CASSRNMNTEAFF. As DNA, the CDR3 is TGTGCCAGCAGTCGGAACATGAACACTGAAGCTTTCTTT.

The genes are TRBV14 and TRBJ2-1; TRBD2 aligns across 8 bases. The germline gives CDR1 SGHDN, CDR2 FVKESK. The CDR3 extends over 16 amino acids. V lost 0 bases to trimming and J lost 8 bases; unmatched junction nucleotides: 9. In DNA form, the CDR3 reads TGTGCCAGCAGCCAAGAACCCGAAGGACTAGCCGATGAGCAGTTCTTC. This translates into CASSQEPEGLADEQFF.

The chain is built from TRBV30 and TRBJ1-6; tentative D call: TRBD1 (5 bases). Germline-derived CDR1 and CDR2 are GTSNPN and SVGIG (reference sequence). Trimming shortened V by 0 bases and J by 2 bases, and 8 bases separated the two germline ends. The CDR3 contains 15 residues. The CDR3 loop is CAWSVSQAYNSPLHF. The CDR3 nucleotides are TGTGCCTGGAGTGTTTCACAGGCCTATAATTCACCCCTCCACTTT. The complete variable domain, with remaining parts taken from reference TRBV30 and TRBJ1-6, reads SQTIHQWPATLVQPVGSPLSLECTVEGTSNPNLYWYRQAAGRGLQLLFYSVGIGQISSEVPQNLSASRPQDRQFILSSKKLLLSDSGFYLCAWSVSQAYNSPLHFGNGTRLTVT.

DNA of the CDR3: TGTGCCATCAGCGACCAGGGACTAGCGGGGGGAATCTCCTACGAGCAGTACTTC. As protein: CAISDQGLAGGISYEQYF. This chain connects TRBV10-3 to TRBJ2-7; 15 bases align to TRBD2. This CDR3 is built from 18 residues. The germline gives CDR1 ENHRY, CDR2 SYGVKD. With V trimmed by 6 bases and J by 0 bases, 9 bases remained unmatched.

With regard to this clone: Other DNA sequences of this sample code for an identical CDR3. The chain recombines TRBV5-1 with TRBJ2-2; TRBD1 or TRBD2 may be the D gene (5 bases each). CDR3 length: 16 residues. CDR1 and CDR2 from the germline V gene are SGHRS and YFSETQ. Trimming took 5 bases from V and 1 from J, leaving 15 bases between them. The CDR3 reads CASSLTGTVNTGELFF. The CDR3 DNA follows: TGCGCCAGCAGTTTGACCGGGACGGTGAACACCGGGGAGCTGTTTTTT.

The genes are TRBV10-3 and TRBJ2-3; D gene unclear. Trimming removed 4 bases at V and 1 base at J, with 6 bases between. CDR1 and CDR2 from the germline V gene are ENHRY and SYGVKD. The CDR3 contains 13 residues. The CDR3 DNA follows: TGTGCCATCAGTGCGAGCGGCACAGATACGCAGTATTTT. Translated: CAISASGTDTQYF.

The chain joins TRBV9 to TRBJ1-2; no definite D call. The CDR3 consists of 13 residues. Germline V gene data show CDR1 as SGDLS and CDR2 as YYNGEE. V was pared by 6 bases and J by 4 bases, with 13 bases between. The CDR3 nucleotides read TGTGCCAGCACCCCTCTGGGCGGCTATGGCTACACCTTC. This codes for CASTPLGGYGYTF.

CDR3 in DNA: TGTGCCAGCAGTGAAAACTCAAGGACAGGGAGCTCCTATAATTCACCCCTCCACTTT. Its translation is CASSENSRTGSSYNSPLHF. The chain carries TRBV6-1 and TRBJ1-6, with TRBD1 identical over 8 bases. This CDR3 is 19 amino acids long. The germline CDR1 and CDR2 sequences are MNHNS and SASEGT. With 2 bases clipped from V and 0 bases from J, the junction kept 9 bases outside the gene matches.

A remark on this clone: Other DNA sequences of this sample code for an identical CDR3. The chain links TRBV25-1 to TRBJ1-5; D gene unclear. The V end lost 3 bases, the J end lost 5 bases, and 8 bases lay between the germline ends. Germline V gene lookup returns CDR1 MGHDK and CDR2 SYGVNS. The CDR3 loop spans 13 amino acids. CDR3 in amino acids: CASSDPGDQPQHF. DNA for the CDR3: TGTGCCAGCAGTGACCCCGGGGATCAGCCCCAGCATTTT.

J is TRBJ2-2 and V is TRBV6-6; 10 bases fit TRBD1. Trimming removed 2 bases from V and 6 bases from J; junction bases left unmatched: 3. The CDR3 is 15 amino acids. The germline CDR1 and CDR2 sequences are MNHNY and SVGAGI (reference sequence). CDR3 residues: CASSYLGQGAGELFF. The CDR3 DNA reads TGTGCCAGCAGTTACCTCGGACAGGGGGCCGGGGAGCTGTTTTTT.